Listed below are T cell receptor beta chains from one sample, sequenced in a study of OX40 agonist ivuxolimab in advanced cancers. Profiled with immunoSEQ multiplex PCR; TCRdb holds only in-frame clones, not every one. The sample lists about 120,000 clones; just over 90% were seen once. This specimen was CD4+ or CD8+ T cells sorted from blood, taken in a trial of the OX40 agonist ivuxolimab. These receptors were obtained from an adult with an advanced solid tumor such as melanoma, head and neck, liver or kidney cancer. The CDR3 runs from the conserved cysteine through the conserved F or W. Each record gives: CDR3 length, J gene, V gene, CDR3 protein.

15 | TRBJ1-4 | TRBV28 | CASSPYSPGIEKLFF
16 | TRBJ2-3 | TRBV28 | CASSLGGRVFTDTQYF
15 | TRBJ1-1 | TRBV6-5 | CASSYGGQVGTEAFF
12 | TRBJ2-7 | TRBV14 | CASSQDRIEQYF
15 | TRBJ2-2 | TRBV15 | CATSRETGLDGELFF
13 | TRBJ1-1 | TRBV13 | CASSLWLNTEAFF
16 | TRBJ2-7 | TRBV7-2 | CASSPRTSGRPYEQYF
11 | TRBJ1-2 | TRBV19 | CASSIDYGYTF
16 | TRBJ1-2 | TRBV7-2 | CASSLTVDSLNYGYTF
15 | TRBJ2-1 | TRBV7-8 | CASSLRDRGLLEQFF
15 | TRBJ2-5 | TRBV7-7 | CASSLRQVHGETQYF
13 | TRBJ2-3 | TRBV6-1 | CASSEGRGDTQYF
13 | TRBJ2-3 | TRBV5-6 | CASSLGRGDTQYF
12 | TRBJ1-1 | TRBV28 | CASRGSLIDAFF
14 | TRBJ2-7 | TRBV28 | CASRVGGLAAEQYF
16 | TRBJ2-1 | TRBV4-1 | CASSQVGRTLYNEQFF
15 | TRBJ2-2 | TRBV11-1 | CASSSDQRGSGELFF
13 | TRBJ2-5 | TRBV5-6 | CASSFGGRETQYF
14 | TRBJ1-2 | TRBV18 | CASSPEKGPYGYTF
15 | TRBJ1-5 | TRBV4-1 | CASSQVGGGNQPQHF
13 | TRBJ2-7 | TRBV11-2 | CASSQGLVYEQYF
14 | TRBJ1-4 | TRBV4-2 | CASSLEGHEEKLFF
17 | TRBJ2-4 | TRBV11-2 | CASSTSGAGEGWNIQYF
13 | TRBJ2-3 | TRBV27 | CASSPLNRDTQYF
15 | TRBJ1-2 | TRBV6-5 | CASSYSLRGRGGYTF
16 | TRBJ1-2 | TRBV5-1 | CASAASGAGSNYGYTF
16 | TRBJ2-3 | TRBV5-1 | CASSLSTGPRLDTQYF
15 | TRBJ1-1 | TRBV5-6 | CASSSRVGLNTEAFF
15 | TRBJ2-4 | TRBV9 | CASSGLAEAKNIQYF
12 | TRBJ2-7 | TRBV28 | CASSPWNYEQYF
15 | TRBJ1-2 | TRBV4-2 | CASSQDRVIDYGYTF
16 | TRBJ2-3 | TRBV6-4 | CASSDSIGGPTDTQYF
13 | TRBJ1-4 | TRBV29-1 | CSVRSGEREKLFF
15 | TRBJ2-6 | TRBV5-1 | CASSLARSGANVLTF
15 | TRBJ1-5 | TRBV18 | CASSDRAPSNQPQHF
17 | TRBJ2-6 | TRBV7-9 | CASSLLHLPSGANVLTF
16 | TRBJ1-4 | TRBV7-2 | CASRALGVATNEKLFF
13 | TRBJ2-3 | TRBV6-1 | CASSEQGWDTQYF
14 | TRBJ1-2 | TRBV5-4 | CASSRRDEGYGYTF
14 | TRBJ2-7 | TRBV19 | CASSYDGISGEQYF
10 | TRBJ2-5 | TRBV20-1 | CSAARETQYF
12 | TRBJ1-1 | TRBV7-8 | CASSFASTEAFF
16 | TRBJ2-3 | TRBV5-1 | CASSTLTSGGTDTQYF
15 | TRBJ2-1 | TRBV6-5 | CASRFGGSGHNEQFF
15 | TRBJ2-3 | TRBV29-1 | CSAEGTSGKADTQYF
15 | TRBJ2-3 | TRBV19 | CASQASGYSTDTQYF
15 | TRBJ2-7 | TRBV11-2 | CASSLGLAGAYEQYF
13 | TRBJ2-7 | TRBV2 | CASSDAGAVEQYF
13 | TRBJ1-2 | TRBV10-3 | CAISDSEDYGYTF
13 | TRBJ2-2 | TRBV6-1 | CASMGQGTGELFF